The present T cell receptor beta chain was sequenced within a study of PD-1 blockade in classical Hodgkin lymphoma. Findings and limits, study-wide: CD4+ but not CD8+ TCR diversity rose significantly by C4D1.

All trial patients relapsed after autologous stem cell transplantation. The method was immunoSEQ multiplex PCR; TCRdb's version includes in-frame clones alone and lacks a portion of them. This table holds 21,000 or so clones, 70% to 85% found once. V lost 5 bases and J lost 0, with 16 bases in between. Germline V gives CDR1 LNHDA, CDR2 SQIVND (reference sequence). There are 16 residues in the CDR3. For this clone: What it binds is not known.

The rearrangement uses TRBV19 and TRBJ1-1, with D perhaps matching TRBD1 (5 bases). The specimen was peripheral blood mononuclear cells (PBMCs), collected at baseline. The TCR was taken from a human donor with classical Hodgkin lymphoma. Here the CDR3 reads CASSSPQGTMNTEAFF. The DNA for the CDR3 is TGTGCCAGTAGTTCCCCCCAGGGTACTATGAACACTGAAGCTTTCTTT.